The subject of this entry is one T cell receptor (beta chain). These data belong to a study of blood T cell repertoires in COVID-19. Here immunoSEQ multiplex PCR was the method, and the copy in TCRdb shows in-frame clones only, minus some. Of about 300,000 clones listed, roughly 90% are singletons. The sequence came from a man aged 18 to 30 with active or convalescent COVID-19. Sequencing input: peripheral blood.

The CDR3 coding sequence is TGCGCCAGCAGCTTAACGGCAGACACGTCTTTCGCGTATGGCTACACCTTC. Its translation is CASSLTADTSFAYGYTF. The genes are TRBV5-1 and TRBJ1-2; D unclear. The CDR3 is 17 residues long. The V end was cut by 2 bases, the J end by 5 bases, with 22 bases between. Germline V gene sequence: CDR1 SGHRS, CDR2 YFSETQ.